This TCR beta chain was recovered during a study of cytomegalovirus exposure and HLA in healthy donors. The CDR3 contains 15 residues. V lost 5 bases, J lost 1 base, and 7 bases stayed unmatched. CDR1 is LNHDA, CDR2 SQIVND, per germline (reference sequence). 13 Jbeta primers and 60 Vbeta primers were used for the PCR. As handled by the study authors: In a later analysis, 80 million or so unique TCR beta chains included roughly 11 million shared by two or more donors. The table came from immunoSEQ multiplex PCR; TCRdb's copy has only in-frame clones and leaves some out. V, J and clone size are taken as reported in that table, and D and trimming were inferred from the DNA itself. This sample has 100,000 or so clones; 74% occur once, and the top ten carry just over 2%.

The specimen was PBMCs. The genes are TRBV19 and TRBJ1-1; 7 positions match TRBD1. The TCR was taken from a human donor in good health. CDR3 sequence reads: CASSVGTAKNTEAFF. The CDR3 nucleotides are TGTGCCAGTAGTGTCGGGACAGCGAAGAACACTGAAGCTTTCTTT.